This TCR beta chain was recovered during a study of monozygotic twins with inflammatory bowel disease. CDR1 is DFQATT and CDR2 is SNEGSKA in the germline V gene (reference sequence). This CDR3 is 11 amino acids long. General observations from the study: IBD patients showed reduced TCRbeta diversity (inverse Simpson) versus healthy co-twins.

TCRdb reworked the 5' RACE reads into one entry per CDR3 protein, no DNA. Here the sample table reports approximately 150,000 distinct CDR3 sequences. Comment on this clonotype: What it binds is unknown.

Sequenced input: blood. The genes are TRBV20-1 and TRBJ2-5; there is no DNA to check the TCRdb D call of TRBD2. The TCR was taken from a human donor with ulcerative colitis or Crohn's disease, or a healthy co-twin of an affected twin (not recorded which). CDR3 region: CSASPSETQYF.